Included here is one T cell receptor beta chain sequence, with context. Antigen unknown. Looked up from germline, CDR1 is KGHDR and CDR2 is SFDVKD. Trimming took off 4 bases at V and 1 base at J, with 3 bases between the two ends. The CDR3 has 13 amino acids. Aged 18 to 65, the patients had hyperthyroidism that was newly diagnosed and had lasted under 2 months. These data belong to a study of T cells in Graves' hyperthyroidism and ophthalmopathy. Study outcomes and limitations: A median roughly 6.6 months before onset, the model predicted ophthalmopathy. Also found in blood were most expanded thyroid clonotypes above 0.001. Separation of ophthalmopathy from stable hyperthyroidism was achieved by a 13 V-J model.

TCR beta CDR3 regions were amplified from RNA transcripts. TCR CDR3 underwent first-round RT-PCR with the HTBI primer set. A single record per CDR3 protein comes from TCRdb applying MiXCR to the multiplex PCR reads. In the table there are fewer than 350,000 distinct CDR3 sequences, 15% to 20% of which are singletons. This sequence joins TRBV24-1 and TRBJ2-2; D not certain. The sequenced material came from blood. The receptor comes from a woman between 50 and 59 years old with Graves' hyperthyroidism. The CDR3 nucleotides read TGTGCCACCAGTGACCAGAACACCGGGGAGCTGTTTTTT. Translating it yields CATSDQNTGELFF.